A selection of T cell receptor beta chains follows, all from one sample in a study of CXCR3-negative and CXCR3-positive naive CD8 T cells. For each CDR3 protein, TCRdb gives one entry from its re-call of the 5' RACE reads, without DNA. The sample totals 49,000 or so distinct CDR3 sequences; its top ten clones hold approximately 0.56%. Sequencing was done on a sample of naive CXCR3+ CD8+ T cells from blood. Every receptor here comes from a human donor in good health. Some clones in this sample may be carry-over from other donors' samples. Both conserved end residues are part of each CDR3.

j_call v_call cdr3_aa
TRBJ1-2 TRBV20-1 CSARDRGIGYGYTF
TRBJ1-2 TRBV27 CASSLAGTGRFYTF
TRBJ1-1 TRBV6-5 CASSPYRTTEAFF
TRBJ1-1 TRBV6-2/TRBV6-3 CASSQSFSNTEAFF
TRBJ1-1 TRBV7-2 CAGRLTGNTEAFF
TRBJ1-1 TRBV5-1 CASSSTGTGASTEAFF
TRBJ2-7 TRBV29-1 CSVRQGRDEQYF
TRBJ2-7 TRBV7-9 CASSLTGTDDYEQYF
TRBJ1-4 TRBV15 CATSPITDLAGEKLFF
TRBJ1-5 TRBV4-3 CASSQDRAAGNQPQHF
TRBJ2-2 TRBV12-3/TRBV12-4 CASRGRDRGPGELFF
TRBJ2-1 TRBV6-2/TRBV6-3 CASTYTDYNEQFF
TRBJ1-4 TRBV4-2 CASSPYSLEGASEKLFF
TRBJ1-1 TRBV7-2 CASSLLGLYGTEAFF
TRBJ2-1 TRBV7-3 CASSLDDTPEYNEQFF
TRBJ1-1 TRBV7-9 CASRPLSEGLDAEAFF
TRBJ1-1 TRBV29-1 CSVDSMNTEAFF
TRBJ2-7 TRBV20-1 CSASGTSYEQYF
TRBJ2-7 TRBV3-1 CASSRGGQSTSYEQYF
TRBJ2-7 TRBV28 CASSLYPGQGYEQYF
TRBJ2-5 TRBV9 CASSPEGGLRETQYF
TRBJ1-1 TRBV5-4 CASRANTEAFF
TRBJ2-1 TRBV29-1 CSVEGQVSYNEQFF
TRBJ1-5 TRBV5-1 CASSPGQSRDQPQHF
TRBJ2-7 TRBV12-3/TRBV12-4 CASSPGQAQNQYEQYF
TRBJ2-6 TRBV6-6 CASSYSSGANVLTF
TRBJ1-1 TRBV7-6 CASSLVFGTEAFF
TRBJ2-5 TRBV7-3 CASSLTPGTETQYF
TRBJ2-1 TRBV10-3 CAISESASGGFSYNEQFF
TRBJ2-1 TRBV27 CASSRVPSGGVEQFF
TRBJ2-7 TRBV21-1 CASGDTYEQYF
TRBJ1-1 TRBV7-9 CASSPRTSLGTEAFF
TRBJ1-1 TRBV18 CASSPDRSTEAFF
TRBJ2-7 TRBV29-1 CSVLTGPLLYEQYF
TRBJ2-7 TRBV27 CASSFGTGSYEQYF
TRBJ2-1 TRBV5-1 CASSLNRVDEQFF
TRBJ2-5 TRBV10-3 CAISEETGKETQYF
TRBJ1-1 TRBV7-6 CASSLGTGNTEAFF
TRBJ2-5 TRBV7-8 CASRVGVGETQYF
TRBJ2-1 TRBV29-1 CSVLGQGAGEQFF
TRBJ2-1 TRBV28 CASSDLDRLGVGEQFF
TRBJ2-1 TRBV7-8 CASSLGVGEQFF
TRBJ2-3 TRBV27 CASRALEQDTQYF
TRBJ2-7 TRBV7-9 CASSPPGGYEQYF
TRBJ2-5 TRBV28 CASSFLGLEETQYF
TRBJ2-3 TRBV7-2 CASSSPQRLTDTQYF